One sample yielded the 32 T cell receptor beta chains listed below, sequenced in a study of T cell changes during pregnancy in multiple sclerosis (dated by TCRdb to the late 2010s). The library relied on the immunoSEQ multiplex PCR assay. What TCRdb holds here is the immuneACCESS table cut down to in-frame rearrangements. Part of the clones is not present; checked against another copy, under half of the missing clones reflect an unresolved V gene, and the others are unexplained. This sample is represented by about 40,000 clones; roughly 94% of them were singletons. Around 1.6% of the sample lies in the top ten. Sequences were derived from peripheral blood, sampled in the third trimester of pregnancy. These receptors were taken from a female donor with multiple sclerosis, enrolled in a pregnancy study.

The V gene is TRBV27, the J gene TRBJ2-3; 14 nucleotides match TRBD2. CDR1 and CDR2 from the germline V gene are MNHEY and SMNVEV (reference sequence). The CDR3 sequence is 19 residues long. V shed 2 bases, J shed 7 bases, and the junction held 14 bases outside the gene matches. CDR3 nucleotides: TGTGCCAGCAGTTTAAAGGGACTAGCGGGAGCCGGCTCCCGTAATACGCAGTATTTT. It specifies CASSLKGLAGAGSRNTQYF.

V is TRBV11-2 and J is TRBJ2-3; maybe TRBD1 (6 bases). Per germline, CDR1 SGHAT and CDR2 FQNNGV. The CDR3 has 18 amino acids. V was cut by 0 bases and J by 1 base, with 17 bases left in between. CDR3 protein: CASSLDLGHLGGTDTQYF. The DNA for the CDR3 is TGTGCCAGCAGCTTAGATCTGGGACACCTGGGGGGCACAGATACGCAGTATTTT.

V usage is TRBV5-4 and J usage is TRBJ2-1; possibly TRBD1 for D (5 bases). Trimming took 0 bases from V and 5 from J, leaving 12 bases between them. CDR1 is SGHNT and CDR2 is YYREEE in the germline V gene (reference sequence). The CDR3 covers 15 residues. The CDR3 loop reads CASSLAPTGHNEQFF. The CDR3 DNA follows: TGTGCCAGCAGCTTGGCCCCAACAGGTCACAATGAGCAGTTCTTC.

The V and J genes are TRBV5-5 and TRBJ2-1, with a tentative D call TRBD1 (6 bases). Germline CDR1 SGHKS, CDR2 YYEKEE (reference sequence). V was shortened by 5 bases and J by 0 bases, with 15 bases between the two germline ends. This CDR3 has 16 residues. DNA for the CDR3: TGTGCCAGCAGTCCTGGGCTAGGGGGCTCCTACAATGAGCAGTTCTTC. It is translated as CASSPGLGGSYNEQFF.

This chain joins TRBV14 and TRBJ1-2; D is undetermined. V shed 1 base and J shed 4 bases, with 4 bases lying between them. The V gene's germline CDR1 is SGHDN and CDR2 FVKESK. The CDR3 runs to 12 residues. CDR3 protein: CASSQGAYGYTF. CDR3 sequence (DNA): TGTGCCAGCAGCCAAGGGGCCTATGGCTACACCTTC.

CDR3: CASEGLTGSGNTEAFF. CDR3 DNA sequence: TGTGCCAGCGAAGGGCTGACAGGTTCGGGGAACACTGAAGCTTTCTTT. The chain combines TRBV2 with TRBJ1-1, with D maybe TRBD1 (6 bases). Trimming cost V 8 bases and J 1 base, with 20 bases left between them. CDR1 and CDR2 from the germline V gene are SNHLY and FYNNEI. The CDR3 runs to 16 residues.

The DNA for the CDR3 is TGTGCCAGCAGCCGACTAGACAGCTCCTACGAGCAGTACTTC. Its protein product is CASSRLDSSYEQYF. V gene TRBV6-6 combines with J gene TRBJ2-7; possibly TRBD2 for D (6 bases). Germline CDR1 MNHNY, CDR2 SVGAGI (reference sequence). Trimming took off 6 bases at V and 0 bases at J, with 12 bases between the two ends. This CDR3 has 14 residues.

The genes are TRBV9 and TRBJ2-2; 14 nucleotides match TRBD2. V lost 3 bases, J lost 4 bases, and 2 bases stayed unmatched. CDR1 is SGDLS and CDR2 is YYNGEE in the germline V gene. The CDR3 length is 16 residues. CDR3 in amino acids: CASSAGLAGGTGELFF. The CDR3 bases are TGTGCCAGCAGCGCCGGACTAGCGGGAGGCACCGGGGAGCTGTTTTTT.

The chain uses TRBV4-3 and TRBJ2-1, with 10 positions matching TRBD1. V trimming: 1 base; J trimming: 8 bases; junction bases outside the gene matches: 11. CDR1 is LGHNA and CDR2 is YSLEER in the germline V gene. CDR3 size: 17 residues. CDR3 residues: CASSQVLTGGAFHEQFF. Here the CDR3 DNA reads TGCGCCAGCAGCCAAGTCCTGACAGGGGGCGCTTTCCATGAGCAGTTCTTC.

The chain couples TRBV27 to TRBJ2-1; no clear D. Germline assignment: CDR1 MNHEY and CDR2 SMNVEV (reference sequence). The CDR3 sequence is 15 residues long. Trimming took 5 bases from V and 9 from J, leaving 20 bases between them. This CDR3 reads CASSAHSKALGEQFF. In nucleotides, the CDR3 is TGTGCCAGCAGTGCCCACAGCAAGGCCCTCGGTGAGCAGTTCTTC.

V and J are TRBV6-1 and TRBJ1-1; 10 nucleotides line up with TRBD1. V trimming: 7 bases; J trimming: 4 bases; junction bases outside the gene matches: 9. Per the germline V gene, CDR1 is MNHNS and CDR2 is SASEGT. This CDR3 has 15 residues. CDR3 protein: CASMPGQGLGTEAFF. CDR3 DNA: TGTGCCAGCATGCCGGGACAGGGGCTGGGCACTGAAGCTTTCTTT.

The table lists this clone with a count of one. The rearrangement links TRBV5-1 to TRBJ2-7, with D tentatively TRBD1 (6 bases). Germline-derived CDR1 and CDR2 are SGHRS and YFSETQ. This CDR3 comprises 15 residues. Trimming cost V 1 base and J 2 bases, with 13 bases left between them. CDR3 sequence (DNA): TGCGCCAGCAGCTTGCAGGGGTCTGCGCCCTACGAGCAGTACTTC. This gives the protein CASSLQGSAPYEQYF.

The chain recombines TRBV19 with TRBJ1-2, with D maybe TRBD1 (6 bases). Per germline, CDR1 LNHDA and CDR2 SQIVND (reference sequence). This CDR3 is 14 amino acids long. Trimming shortened V by 5 bases and J by 3 bases, and 13 bases separated the two germline ends. CDR3 nucleotide sequence: TGTGCCAGTAGTCCTATACAGGGCTACTATGGCTACACCTTC. Residues: CASSPIQGYYGYTF.

This clone has just a few counts. The V gene is TRBV5-3, the J gene TRBJ1-1; 8 bases map to TRBD1. TRBV5-3 is labeled an ORF, and its function is uncertain. CDR3 size: 18 residues. V trimming: 4 bases; J trimming: 4 bases; junction bases outside the gene matches: 18. In DNA form, the CDR3 reads TGTGCCAGAAGCCCGCGACAGGGGCTACATCACGGGGGCACTGAAGCTTTCTTT. Protein product: CARSPRQGLHHGGTEAFF.

CDR3 nucleotides: TGTGCCAGCAGTGTCTCGACGGACTCTGCCTACGAGCAGTACTTC. Protein: CASSVSTDSAYEQYF. This sequence joins TRBV6-1 and TRBJ2-7, with D possibly TRBD2 on 5 matching bases. V dropped 4 bases and J dropped 2 bases, with 15 bases sitting between them. This CDR3 is built from 15 residues. Looked up from germline, CDR1 is MNHNS and CDR2 is SASEGT.

This chain uses TRBV29-1 with TRBJ2-7, with D possibly TRBD2 on 6 matching bases. V was trimmed by 0 bases and J by 2 bases, leaving 17 bases between them. Looked up from germline, CDR1 is SQVTM and CDR2 is ANQGSEA. This CDR3 is 16 amino acids long. The CDR3 loop reads CSVEEGRTGETYEQYF. The CDR3 nucleotides read TGCAGCGTTGAAGAAGGCAGAACGGGAGAGACCTACGAGCAGTACTTC.

The V and J genes are TRBV2 and TRBJ2-7; D is uncertain. CDR3 length: 13 residues. Between the trimmed V and J ends, which lost 6 bases and 0 bases, there was a span of 9 bases. Germline V gene sequence: CDR1 SNHLY, CDR2 FYNNEI. The chain's CDR3 is CASSAYGSYEQYF. CDR3 bases: TGTGCCAGCAGCGCTTACGGCTCCTACGAGCAGTACTTC.

The J gene is TRBJ1-1, the V gene TRBV6-1; TRBD1 matches 8 bases. After removal of 1 base from V and 5 bases from J, the junction contained 9 bases not matched to a gene. The CDR3 length is 16 residues. CDR1 MNHNS and CDR2 SASEGT come from the germline V gene. The CDR3 loop is CASSEVITGGSTEAFF. In DNA, the CDR3 is TGTGCCAGCAGTGAAGTTATCACAGGGGGGTCTACTGAAGCTTTCTTT.

In this sample, this clone turned up once. The chain combines TRBV30 with TRBJ1-1; D not certain. The length of the CDR3 is 11 residues. The germline gives CDR1 GTSNPN, CDR2 SVGIG (reference sequence). Trimming left V 3 bases short and J 4 bases short, with 6 bases between. CDR3 sequence reads: CAWSRGTEAFF. CDR3 coding DNA: TGTGCCTGGAGCCGGGGCACTGAAGCTTTCTTT.

V gene TRBV5-1 combines with J gene TRBJ2-1, with a tentative D call TRBD2 (6 bases). The germline V gene encodes CDR1 SGHRS and CDR2 YFSETQ. Deletions cut 0 bases from V and 3 bases from J, with 13 bases between. The CDR3 is 16 amino acids. The CDR3 coding sequence is TGCGCCAGCAGCTTGGTACCAGCGGGTCGCTACAATGAGCAGTTCTTC. This translates into CASSLVPAGRYNEQFF.

This chain links TRBV9 with TRBJ2-7; 9 positions agree with TRBD1. Per germline, CDR1 SGDLS and CDR2 YYNGEE. The CDR3 loop spans 14 amino acids. The J segment lost 4 bases and the V segment lost 4 bases, leaving 6 bases of the junction unmatched. CDR3 nucleotides: TGTGCCAGCAGCACCGGGACAGGGAGTTACGAGCAGTACTTC. The encoded protein is CASSTGTGSYEQYF.

In this sample, this clone turned up once. Here the CDR3 DNA reads TGTGCCAGTAACAGGGTGAACACTGAAGCTTTCTTT. This codes for CASNRVNTEAFF. The J gene is TRBJ1-1, the V gene TRBV19; a possible D gene is TRBD1 (6 bases). The CDR3 runs to 12 residues. Trimming pared 7 bases from V and 0 bases from J, leaving 6 bases between. Per the germline V gene, CDR1 is LNHDA and CDR2 is SQIVND (reference sequence).

The chain is built from TRBV4-1 and TRBJ1-1; a possible D gene is TRBD1 (6 bases). This CDR3 spans 14 amino acids. V lost 1 base and J lost 8, with 14 bases in between. From germline, CDR1 is MGHRA and CDR2 YSYEKL. As DNA, the CDR3 is TGCGCCAGCAGCCAAGGCCCAGGGGTAAGGGAAGCTTTCTTT. Translation gives CASSQGPGVREAFF.

The rearrangement links TRBV13 to TRBJ1-6, with TRBD1 identical over 7 bases. The CDR3 has 15 residues. Trimming at V came to 3 bases and at J to 5 bases, leaving 4 bases not matched to a gene. The V gene's germline CDR1 is PRHDT and CDR2 FYEKMQ (reference sequence). The CDR3 DNA reads as TGTGCCAGCAGCTTTTTCACAGGGGATAATTCACCCCTCCACTTT. Its protein product is CASSFFTGDNSPLHF.

The rearrangement links TRBV18 to TRBJ2-3, with D uncertain. Trimming stripped 2 bases from V and 2 bases from J, with 8 bases between. The CDR3 is 14 amino acids. Germline-derived CDR1 and CDR2 are KGHSH and LQKENI. In nucleotides, the CDR3 is TGTGCCAGCTCACCAGACTCAACCACAGATACGCAGTATTTT. It encodes CASSPDSTTDTQYF. The full variable domain, completed using reference TRBV18 and TRBJ2-3, is NAGVMQNPRHLVRRRGQEARLRCSPMKGHSHVYWYRQLPEEGLKFMVYLQKENIIDESGMPKERFSAEFPKEGPSILRIQQVVRGDSAAYFCASSPDSTTDTQYFGPGTRLTVL.

The V call is TRBV28, the J call TRBJ2-1; TRBD1 aligns across 8 bases. This CDR3 spans 15 amino acids. From germline, CDR1 is MDHEN and CDR2 SYDVKM. V was pared by 8 bases and J by 0 bases, with 6 bases of the junction left unmatched. The CDR3 loop reads CASVRGPSSYNEQFF. CDR3 nucleotides: TGTGCCAGCGTCAGGGGGCCCAGCTCCTACAATGAGCAGTTCTTC.

The V call is TRBV7-2, the J call TRBJ1-6, with TRBD1 matching over 8 bases. Germline lookup yields CDR1 SGHTA and CDR2 FQGNSA. J gave up 6 bases and V 3 bases, and 4 bases lay outside the gene matches. This CDR3 is built from 15 residues. CDR3 region: CASSFRGQGNSPLHF. DNA of the CDR3: TGTGCCAGCAGCTTCAGAGGACAGGGTAATTCACCCCTCCACTTT.

This chain links TRBV11-2 with TRBJ2-7; D might be TRBD2 (6 bases). V was shortened by 5 bases and J by 2 bases, with 19 bases between the two germline ends. From germline, CDR1 is SGHAT and CDR2 FQNNGV. CDR3 size: 16 residues. CDR3 sequence (DNA): TGTGCCAGCAGCACACCCACGGGACTTGTCACCTACGAGCAGTACTTC. Translated: CASSTPTGLVTYEQYF.

V and J are TRBV27 and TRBJ1-1; D perhaps matches TRBD1 (6 bases). CDR1 is MNHEY, CDR2 SMNVEV, per germline (reference sequence). The CDR3 length is 14 residues. Trimming left V 0 bases short and J 1 base short, with 6 bases between. Here the CDR3 reads CASSLSQGNTEAFF. The CDR3 region has the DNA TGTGCCAGCAGTTTATCACAGGGGAACACTGAAGCTTTCTTT.

The chain combines TRBV6-1 with TRBJ2-2; 7 nucleotides line up with TRBD1. V lost 3 bases and J lost 5; bases outside the gene matches: 6. Germline lookup yields CDR1 MNHNS and CDR2 SASEGT. CDR3 length equals 15 residues. CDR3 amino acids: CASSESQGETGELFF. The CDR3 DNA follows: TGTGCCAGCAGTGAGTCTCAGGGGGAAACCGGGGAGCTGTTTTTT.

This clone was seen only once. This chain connects TRBV9 to TRBJ2-7; possible D gene TRBD2, 6 bases. Germline lookup yields CDR1 SGDLS and CDR2 YYNGEE. The CDR3 loop spans 14 amino acids. The germline V and J ends were trimmed by 3 bases and 6 bases, with 16 bases remaining between them. CDR3 nucleotide sequence: TGTGCCAGCAGCGCGCGGGACGCCTGGGGCGAGCAGTACTTC. Translating gives CASSARDAWGEQYF.

The J gene is TRBJ2-5, the V gene TRBV7-9; TRBD2 agrees at 8 bases. This CDR3 spans 16 amino acids. J gave up 2 bases and V 1 base, and 6 bases lay outside the gene matches. Germline assignment: CDR1 SEHNR and CDR2 FQNEAQ (reference sequence). This chain's CDR3 is CASSLGSAGGQETQYF. CDR3 sequence (DNA): TGTGCCAGCAGCTTAGGGTCGGCGGGAGGACAAGAGACCCAGTACTTC.